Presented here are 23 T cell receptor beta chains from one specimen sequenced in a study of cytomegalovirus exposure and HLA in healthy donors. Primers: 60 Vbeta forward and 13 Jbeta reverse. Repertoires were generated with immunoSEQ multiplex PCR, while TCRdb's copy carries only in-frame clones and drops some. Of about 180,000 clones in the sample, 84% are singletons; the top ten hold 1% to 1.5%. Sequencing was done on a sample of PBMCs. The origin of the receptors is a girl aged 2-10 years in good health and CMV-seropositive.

The CDR3 DNA follows: TGCGCCAGCAGCTTGGTCGGGGAAAACCTAGGGGAGCAGTACTTC. This gives the protein CASSLVGENLGEQYF. V usage is TRBV5-1 and J usage is TRBJ2-7; weak D call: TRBD2 (5 bases). Trimming cost V 0 bases and J 7 bases, with 17 bases left between them. CDR1 is SGHRS and CDR2 is YFSETQ in the germline V gene. The CDR3 has 15 residues.

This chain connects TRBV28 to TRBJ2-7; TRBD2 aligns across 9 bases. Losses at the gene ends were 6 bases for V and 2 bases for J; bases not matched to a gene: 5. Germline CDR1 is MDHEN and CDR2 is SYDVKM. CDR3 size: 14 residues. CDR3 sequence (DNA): TGTGCCAGCAGCCGACTAGCGGTTACCTACGAGCAGTACTTC. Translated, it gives CASSRLAVTYEQYF.

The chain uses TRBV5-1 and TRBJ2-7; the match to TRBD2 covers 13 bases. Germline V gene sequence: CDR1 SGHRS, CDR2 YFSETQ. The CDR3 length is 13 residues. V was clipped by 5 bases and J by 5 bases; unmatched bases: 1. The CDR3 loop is CASRGTSGNEQYF. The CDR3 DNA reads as TGCGCCAGCAGAGGGACTAGCGGGAACGAGCAGTACTTC.

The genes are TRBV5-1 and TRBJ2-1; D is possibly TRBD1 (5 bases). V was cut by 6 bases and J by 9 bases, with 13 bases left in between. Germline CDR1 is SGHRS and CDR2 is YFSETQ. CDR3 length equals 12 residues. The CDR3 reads CASNIRGSEQFF. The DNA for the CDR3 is TGCGCCAGCAACATAAGGGGAAGTGAGCAGTTCTTC. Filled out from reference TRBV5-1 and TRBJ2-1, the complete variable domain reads KAGVTQTPRYLIKTRGQQVTLSCSPISGHRSVSWYQQTPGQGLQFLFEYFSETQRNKGNFPGRFSGRQFSNSRSEMNVSTLELGDSALYLCASNIRGSEQFFGPGTRLTVL.

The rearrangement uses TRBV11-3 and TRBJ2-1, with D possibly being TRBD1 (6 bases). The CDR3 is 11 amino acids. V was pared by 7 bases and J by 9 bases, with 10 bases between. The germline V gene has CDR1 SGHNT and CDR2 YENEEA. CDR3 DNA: TGTGCCAGCACCGCGACAGGTGAGCAGTTCTTC. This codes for CASTATGEQFF.

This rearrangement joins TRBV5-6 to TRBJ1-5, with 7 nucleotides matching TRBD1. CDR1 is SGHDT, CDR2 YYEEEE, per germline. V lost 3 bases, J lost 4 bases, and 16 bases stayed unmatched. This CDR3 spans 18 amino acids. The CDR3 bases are TGTGCCAGCAGCTGGTGGGGTTCCAGCGGCAGGGGGAATCAGCCCCAGCATTTT. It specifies CASSWWGSSGRGNQPQHF. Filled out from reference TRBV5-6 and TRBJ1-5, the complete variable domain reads DAGVTQSPTHLIKTRGQQVTLRCSPKSGHDTVSWYQQALGQGPQFIFQYYEEEERQRGNFPDRFSGHQFPNYSSELNVNALLLGDSALYLCASSWWGSSGRGNQPQHFGDGTRLSIL.

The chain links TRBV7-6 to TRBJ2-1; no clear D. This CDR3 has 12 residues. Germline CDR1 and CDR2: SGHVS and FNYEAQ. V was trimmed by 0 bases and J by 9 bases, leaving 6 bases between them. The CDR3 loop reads CASSLASSEQFF. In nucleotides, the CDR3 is TGTGCCAGCAGCTTAGCTTCGTCTGAGCAGTTCTTC.

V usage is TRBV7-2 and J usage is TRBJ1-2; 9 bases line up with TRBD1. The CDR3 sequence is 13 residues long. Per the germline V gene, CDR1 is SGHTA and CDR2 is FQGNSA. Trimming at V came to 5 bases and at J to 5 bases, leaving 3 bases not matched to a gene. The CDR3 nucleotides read TGTGCCAGCAGCGGGACAGGGTTTTATGGCTACACCTTC. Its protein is CASSGTGFYGYTF.

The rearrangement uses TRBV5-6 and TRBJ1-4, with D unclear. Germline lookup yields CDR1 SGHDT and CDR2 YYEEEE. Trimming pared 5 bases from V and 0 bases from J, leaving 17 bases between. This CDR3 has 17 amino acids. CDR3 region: CASSSSAVRATNEKLFF. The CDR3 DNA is TGTGCCAGCAGTTCATCCGCCGTCCGGGCAACTAATGAAAAACTGTTTTTT.

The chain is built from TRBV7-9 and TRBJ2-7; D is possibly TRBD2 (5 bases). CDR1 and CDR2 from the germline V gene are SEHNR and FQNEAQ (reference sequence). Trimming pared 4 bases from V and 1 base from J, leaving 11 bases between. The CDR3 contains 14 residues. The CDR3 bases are TGTGCCAGCAGCTCATTCGCGGGTTCCTACGAGCAGTACTTC. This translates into CASSSFAGSYEQYF.

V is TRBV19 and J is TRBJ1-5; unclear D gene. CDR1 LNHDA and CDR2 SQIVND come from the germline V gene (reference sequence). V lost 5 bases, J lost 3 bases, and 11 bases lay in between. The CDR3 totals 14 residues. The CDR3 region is CASSAMAVNQPQHF. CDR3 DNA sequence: TGTGCCAGTAGTGCCATGGCTGTCAATCAGCCCCAGCATTTT.

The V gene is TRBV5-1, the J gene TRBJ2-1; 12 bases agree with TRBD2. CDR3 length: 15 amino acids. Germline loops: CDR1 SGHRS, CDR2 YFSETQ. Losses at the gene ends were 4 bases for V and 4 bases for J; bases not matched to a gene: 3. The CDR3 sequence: CASSLLAGGYNEQFF. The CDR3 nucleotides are TGCGCCAGCAGCCTACTAGCGGGGGGATACAATGAGCAGTTCTTC.

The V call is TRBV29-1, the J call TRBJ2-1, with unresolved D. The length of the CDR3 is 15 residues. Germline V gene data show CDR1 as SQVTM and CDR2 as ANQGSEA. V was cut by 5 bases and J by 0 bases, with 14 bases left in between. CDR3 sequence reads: CSVLLAESSYNEQFF. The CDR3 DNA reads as TGCAGCGTTCTGCTTGCCGAGAGCTCCTACAATGAGCAGTTCTTC.

CDR3 nucleotides: TGTGCCAGCCTTTCGAGGGTTAGTGGGACCGGGGAGCTGTTTTTT. It translates to CASLSRVSGTGELFF. The chain employs TRBV27 and TRBJ2-2, with D tentatively TRBD2 (5 bases). Germline V gene lookup returns CDR1 MNHEY and CDR2 SMNVEV (reference sequence). Trimming stripped 8 bases from V and 5 bases from J, with 18 bases between. The CDR3 runs 15 residues.

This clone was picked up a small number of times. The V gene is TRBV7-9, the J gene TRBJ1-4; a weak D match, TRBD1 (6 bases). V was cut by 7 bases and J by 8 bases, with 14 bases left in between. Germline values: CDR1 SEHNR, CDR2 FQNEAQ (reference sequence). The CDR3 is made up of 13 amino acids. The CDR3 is CASTWAGAEKLFF. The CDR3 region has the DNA TGTGCCAGCACCTGGGCGGGGGCGGAAAAACTGTTTTTT.

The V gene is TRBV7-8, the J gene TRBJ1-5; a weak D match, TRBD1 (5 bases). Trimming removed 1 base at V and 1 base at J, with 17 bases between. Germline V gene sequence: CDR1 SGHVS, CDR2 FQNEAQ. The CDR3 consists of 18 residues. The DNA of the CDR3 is TGTGCCAGCAGCTTAGAGGTGGGGCGACAATTAAGCAATCAGCCCCAGCATTTT. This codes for CASSLEVGRQLSNQPQHF.

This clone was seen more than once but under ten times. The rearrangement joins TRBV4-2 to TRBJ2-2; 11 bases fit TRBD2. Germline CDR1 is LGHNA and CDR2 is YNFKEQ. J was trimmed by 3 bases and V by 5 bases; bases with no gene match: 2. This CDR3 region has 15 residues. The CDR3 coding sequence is TGTGCCAGCAGCGCACTAGCGGGAGACACCGGGGAGCTGTTTTTT. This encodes CASSALAGDTGELFF.

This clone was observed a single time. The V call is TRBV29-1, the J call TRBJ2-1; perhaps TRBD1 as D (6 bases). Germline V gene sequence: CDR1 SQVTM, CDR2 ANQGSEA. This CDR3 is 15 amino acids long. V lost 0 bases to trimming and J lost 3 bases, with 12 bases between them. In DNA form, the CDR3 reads TGCAGCGTTGAAGATCCGCGGACAGTCTACAATGAGCAGTTCTTC. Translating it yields CSVEDPRTVYNEQFF.

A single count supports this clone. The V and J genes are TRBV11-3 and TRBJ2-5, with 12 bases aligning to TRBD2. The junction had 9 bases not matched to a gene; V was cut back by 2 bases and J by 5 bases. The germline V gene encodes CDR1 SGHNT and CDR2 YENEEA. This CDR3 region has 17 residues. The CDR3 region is CASSLRLAGVGGETQYF. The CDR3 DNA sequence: TGTGCCAGCAGCTTACGACTAGCGGGGGTTGGTGGCGAGACCCAGTACTTC.

The CDR3 coding sequence is TGTGCCAGCAGCTTTACACTAGCGGGAGGAGACAATGAGCAGTTCTTC. This encodes CASSFTLAGGDNEQFF. The chain links TRBV11-2 to TRBJ2-1; TRBD2 aligns across 12 bases. V lost 3 bases to trimming and J lost 5 bases; unmatched junction nucleotides: 5. CDR1 and CDR2 (germline): SGHAT, FQNNGV. The CDR3 covers 16 residues.

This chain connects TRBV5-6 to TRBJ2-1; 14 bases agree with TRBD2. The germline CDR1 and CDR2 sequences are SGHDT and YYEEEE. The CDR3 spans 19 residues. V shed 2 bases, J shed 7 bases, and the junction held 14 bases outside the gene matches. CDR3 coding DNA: TGTGCCAGCAGCTTCGGACTCCGACTAGCGGGGGGGTTACCGAATGAGCAGTTCTTC. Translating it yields CASSFGLRLAGGLPNEQFF.

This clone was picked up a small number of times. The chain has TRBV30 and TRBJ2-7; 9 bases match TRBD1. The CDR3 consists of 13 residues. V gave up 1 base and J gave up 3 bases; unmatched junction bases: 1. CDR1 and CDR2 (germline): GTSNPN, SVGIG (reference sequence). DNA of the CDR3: TGTGCCTGGAGTGGGACAGGGGTCTACGAGCAGTACTTC. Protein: CAWSGTGVYEQYF.

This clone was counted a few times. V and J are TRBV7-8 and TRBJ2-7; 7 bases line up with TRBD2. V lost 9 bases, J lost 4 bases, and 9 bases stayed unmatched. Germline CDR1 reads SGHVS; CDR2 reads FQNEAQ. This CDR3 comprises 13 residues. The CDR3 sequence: CASMGGSRYEQYF. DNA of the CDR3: TGTGCCAGTATGGGGGGGTCTCGATACGAGCAGTACTTC.